These 23 T cell receptor beta chains were all obtained from the same sample, sequenced in a study of radiation and T cells in renal cell carcinoma. Profiled with immunoSEQ multiplex PCR; TCRdb holds only in-frame clones, not every one. The data hold some 140,000 clones, with over 75% observed a single time. Time point in this sample: baseline pretreatment blood. Treatment reported: 15 Gy SBRT to primary tumor, nephrectomy 4 weeks later. Sequenced here: blood, sampled from a patient whose treatment included radiotherapy and nephrectomy. Receptors originate from a woman aged 50 to 60 with renal cell carcinoma.

The chain couples TRBV6-5 to TRBJ2-7; possibly TRBD1 or TRBD2 for D (5 bases each). The CDR3 spans 15 residues. Germline CDR1 and CDR2: MNHEY and SVGAGI. Trimming cost V 5 bases and J 0 bases, with 14 bases left between them. In DNA, the CDR3 is TGTGCCAGCAGTACGGGGCGTACAAGCTCCTACGAGCAGTACTTC. It encodes CASSTGRTSSYEQYF.

The chain links TRBV18 to TRBJ2-7; 9 nucleotides agree with TRBD1. Per germline, CDR1 KGHSH and CDR2 LQKENI. The CDR3 covers 14 residues. V lost 3 bases to trimming and J lost 6 bases; unmatched junction nucleotides: 6. CDR3 in amino acids: CASSPGTGWGEQYF. DNA for the CDR3: TGTGCCAGCTCACCTGGGACAGGGTGGGGCGAGCAGTACTTC.

This clone was detected a few times. The gene calls are TRBV30 and TRBJ1-5; D remains ambiguous. The length of the CDR3 is 14 residues. CDR1 and CDR2 from the germline V gene are GTSNPN and SVGIG (reference sequence). V lost 2 bases and J 0 bases, leaving 8 bases between the germline ends. The CDR3 sequence is CAWSKGISNQPQHF. CDR3 coding DNA: TGTGCCTGGAGTAAGGGAATTAGCAATCAGCCCCAGCATTTT.

The chain combines TRBV18 with TRBJ1-6; perhaps TRBD1 as D (5 bases). The CDR3 totals 17 residues. V lost 0 bases and J lost 7, with 16 bases in between. Germline V lookup: CDR1 KGHSH, CDR2 LQKENI. The DNA for the CDR3 is TGTGCCAGCTCACCACCAGGCACGGGGAGGGGAAATTCACCCCTCCACTTT. It translates to CASSPPGTGRGNSPLHF.

The rearrangement joins TRBV4-3 to TRBJ2-3, with D tentatively TRBD1 or TRBD2 (7 bases each). V gave up 1 base and J gave up 7 bases, with 15 bases separating them. The CDR3 is 15 amino acids. The germline V gene encodes CDR1 LGHNA and CDR2 YSLEER. CDR3 sequence (DNA): TGCGCCAGCAGCCAAGTACTCAGGGGGGGACATACGCAGTATTTT. Protein: CASSQVLRGGHTQYF.

DNA for the CDR3: TGTGCCAGCAGCTCCCACCCCTTAGGAGAAAAACTGTTTTTT. Translated: CASSSHPLGEKLFF. This chain joins TRBV7-2 and TRBJ1-4; no clear D gene. Looked up from germline, CDR1 is SGHTA and CDR2 is FQGNSA. CDR3 length: 14 amino acids. With 4 bases removed from V and 8 bases from J, the gap between germline ends came to 14 bases. Full variable domain (missing parts from reference TRBV7-2 and TRBJ1-4): GAGVSQSPSNKVTEKGKDVELRCDPISGHTALYWYRQSLGQGLEFLIYFQGNSAPDKSGLPSDRFSAERTGGSVSTLTIQRTQQEDSAVYLCASSSHPLGEKLFFGSGTQLSVL.

J is TRBJ2-3 and V is TRBV9, with 7 bases aligning to TRBD1. The J segment lost 2 bases and the V segment lost 3 bases, leaving 9 bases of the junction unmatched. The CDR3 is 16 residues long. Germline CDR1 reads SGDLS; CDR2 reads YYNGEE. CDR3 amino acids: CASSEGQTTYTDTQYF. CDR3 nucleotide sequence: TGTGCCAGCAGCGAGGGACAGACAACTTACACAGATACGCAGTATTTT.

In its sample, this clone was seen once. The chain recombines TRBV28 with TRBJ1-1; D may be TRBD1 (5 bases). Trimming stripped 3 bases from V and 4 bases from J, with 15 bases between. This CDR3 is built from 15 residues. Germline assignment: CDR1 MDHEN and CDR2 SYDVKM. The CDR3, as DNA: TGTGCCAGCAGTTTTCAGGTGCAGGGTCGCACTGAAGCTTTCTTT. It codes for CASSFQVQGRTEAFF.

This chain uses TRBV6-5 with TRBJ1-2; 7 bases agree with TRBD1. V was clipped by 6 bases and J by 12 bases; unmatched bases: 13. The CDR3 loop spans 13 amino acids. From germline, CDR1 is MNHEY and CDR2 SVGAGI. The CDR3 DNA follows: TGTGCCAGCAGCGCCTCAGGGGGGCAGGCCGACACCTTC. It encodes CASSASGGQADTF.

The genes are TRBV7-2 and TRBJ2-7; 7 nucleotides align to TRBD1. V dropped 1 base and J dropped 5; count of bases not matched to a gene: 8. The CDR3 spans 15 residues. From germline, CDR1 is SGHTA and CDR2 FQGNSA. The CDR3 DNA follows: TGTGCCAGCAGCTTAGAGGCAGGGGGATGGGACGAGCAGTACTTC. Amino acids: CASSLEAGGWDEQYF.

The V gene is TRBV5-1, the J gene TRBJ2-1; the D is unclear. Deletions cut 0 bases from V and 0 bases from J, with 7 bases between. Per the germline V gene, CDR1 is SGHRS and CDR2 is YFSETQ. The CDR3 has 15 residues. CDR3 sequence: CASSLDESSYNEQFF. CDR3 DNA: TGCGCCAGCAGCTTGGACGAAAGCTCCTACAATGAGCAGTTCTTC.

The CDR3 reads CASSLLGVTGNEQFF. In DNA form, the CDR3 reads TGTGCCAGCAGTTTACTCGGGGTAACGGGGAATGAGCAGTTCTTC. The chain carries TRBV27 and TRBJ2-1; D might be TRBD2 (5 bases). The CDR3 runs 15 residues. With 2 bases removed from V and 7 bases from J, the gap between germline ends came to 15 bases. Germline CDR1 reads MNHEY; CDR2 reads SMNVEV (reference sequence).

This clone was recorded once. The chain has TRBV25-1 and TRBJ2-7; 9 bases line up with TRBD2. This CDR3 spans 14 amino acids. Germline CDR1 and CDR2: MGHDK and SYGVNS. V lost 1 base and J lost 12; bases outside the gene matches: 10. CDR3 sequence (DNA): TGTGCCAGCAGTGAATTAGGGGCTAGCGGGACGCGGTACTTC. Protein product: CASSELGASGTRYF.

The chain joins TRBV2 to TRBJ1-1; 11 bases align to TRBD1. Germline V gives CDR1 SNHLY, CDR2 FYNNEI. V lost 6 bases to trimming and J lost 11 bases; unmatched junction nucleotides: 8. The CDR3 runs to 13 residues. The CDR3 bases are TGTGCCAGCAGCGGGGACAGGGGGTCTAGGGCTTTCTTT. Encoded protein: CASSGDRGSRAFF.

This clone has just one count. The chain has TRBV14 and TRBJ1-2; D not resolved. The V end lost 4 bases, the J end lost 5 bases, and 14 bases lay between the germline ends. The germline CDR1 and CDR2 sequences are SGHDN and FVKESK. The CDR3 extends over 14 amino acids. The CDR3 DNA is TGTGCCAGCAGCCTTTACGGGCCGGAGTATGGCTACACCTTC. Encoded protein: CASSLYGPEYGYTF.

To note about this clone: An end of the junction does not agree with germline; a read error may underlie this. The chain uses TRBV7-2 and TRBJ2-5; 9 bases line up with TRBD1. Germline CDR1 is SGHTA and CDR2 is FQGNSA. The CDR3 is made up of 11 amino acids. The CDR3 coding sequence is TGTGCCAGCAGCCTTACAGGGGGCCTAGACTTC. Translating it yields CASSLTGGLDF.

The chain combines TRBV6-1 with TRBJ2-1, with D possibly matching TRBD2 (6 bases). V lost 3 bases, J lost 4 bases, and 10 bases lay in between. CDR1 and CDR2 (germline): MNHNS, SASEGT. This CDR3 is 14 amino acids long. The CDR3 here is CASSERGDYNEQFF. Here the CDR3 DNA reads TGTGCCAGCAGTGAGCGGGGCGATTACAATGAGCAGTTCTTC.

The genes are TRBV19 and TRBJ2-2; D remains unclear. Trimming left V 3 bases short and J 3 bases short, with 11 bases between. The CDR3 has 15 residues. CDR1 is LNHDA and CDR2 is SQIVND in the germline V gene (reference sequence). CDR3: CASSIGGQYTGELFF. As DNA, the CDR3 is TGTGCCAGTAGTATTGGTGGCCAGTACACCGGGGAGCTGTTTTTT.

The chain links TRBV7-9 to TRBJ1-5; 7 bases match TRBD1. This CDR3 has 18 residues. Germline V gene data show CDR1 as SEHNR and CDR2 as FQNEAQ (reference sequence). V trimming: 1 base; J trimming: 7 bases; junction bases outside the gene matches: 16. The CDR3 coding sequence is TGTGCCAGCAGCTTAGGAGGGACAGACTTTCACTCGGAGCAGCCCCAGCATTTT. Translating gives CASSLGGTDFHSEQPQHF.

This clone was found once. This rearrangement joins TRBV5-1 to TRBJ2-7, with D maybe TRBD2 (6 bases). Trimming left V 4 bases short and J 6 bases short, with 20 bases between. The CDR3 length is 15 residues. Germline V gene lookup returns CDR1 SGHRS and CDR2 YFSETQ. The CDR3 coding sequence is TGCGCCAGCAGCATACCCCGGGACTCGATTGCCGAGCAGTACTTC. This codes for CASSIPRDSIAEQYF.

CDR3 in amino acids: CASSMDRSSYNEQFF. The DNA for the CDR3 is TGTGCCAGCAGCATGGACAGAAGCTCCTACAATGAGCAGTTCTTC. This chain uses TRBV7-2 with TRBJ2-1; possible D gene TRBD1, 6 bases. This CDR3 spans 15 amino acids. Trimming stripped 5 bases from V and 0 bases from J, with 11 bases between. CDR1 and CDR2 from the germline V gene are SGHTA and FQGNSA.

The chain employs TRBV5-5 and TRBJ1-5; D might be TRBD1 (6 bases). Germline lookup yields CDR1 SGHKS and CDR2 YYEKEE (reference sequence). V lost 1 base to trimming and J lost 2 bases, with 7 bases between them. CDR3 length: 14 residues. DNA of the CDR3: TGTGCCAGCAGCTTGACAGGGCGCAATCAGCCCCAGCATTTT. Translation: CASSLTGRNQPQHF.

This sequence joins TRBV5-1 and TRBJ2-5; 7 positions agree with TRBD1. Germline loops: CDR1 SGHRS, CDR2 YFSETQ. The CDR3 runs to 14 residues. V trimming: 2 bases; J trimming: 5 bases; junction bases outside the gene matches: 6. CDR3 sequence: CASSFGRGLETQYF. In DNA form, the CDR3 reads TGCGCCAGCAGCTTCGGCAGGGGGTTGGAGACCCAGTACTTC.